Each of the 21 T cell receptor beta chains below was sequenced from the same sample in a study of identical twins. TCRdb re-called the 5' RACE reads through MiXCR, storing one row per CDR3 protein. The sample holds roughly 750,000 distinct CDR3 sequences, 21% seen once. The sample was also reused in another study, on T cells expressing NK-cell markers.

The sample was PBMCs. The receptors were sampled from a woman aged 18 to 35 in good health.

This clonotype has ten or more counts. CDR3 loop: CASSLAQRTPTDTQYF. The DNA for the CDR3 is TGCGCCAGCAGCTTGGCCCAGCGGACACCCACAGATACGCAGTATTTT. This sequence joins TRBV5-1 and TRBJ2-3, with D perhaps TRBD1 or TRBD2 (5 bases each). Looked up from germline, CDR1 is SGHRS and CDR2 is YFSETQ. The CDR3 has 16 amino acids. V lost 0 bases and J lost 2, with 13 bases in between.

This clonotype was detected only a few times. The J gene is TRBJ1-1, the V gene TRBV20-1; D is possibly TRBD1 (5 bases). The V and J ends lost 0 bases and 8 bases respectively, with 7 bases between them. Germline values: CDR1 DFQATT, CDR2 SNEGSKA (reference sequence). This CDR3 is built from 11 residues. The CDR3 protein is CSARDDREAFF. DNA of the CDR3: TGCAGTGCTAGAGACGACAGAGAAGCTTTCTTT.

The rearrangement links TRBV20-1 to TRBJ2-7; 8 bases agree with TRBD1. The trim removed 6 bases at V and 4 bases at J, leaving 11 bases unmatched. Germline CDR1 is DFQATT and CDR2 is SNEGSKA (reference sequence). The CDR3 sequence is 14 residues long. CDR3 sequence reads: CSAEDRAKGYEQYF. DNA of the CDR3: TGCAGTGCCGAGGACAGGGCAAAGGGGTACGAGCAGTACTTC.

This chain connects TRBV4-3 to TRBJ2-2, with 7 bases aligning to TRBD2. The CDR3 consists of 19 residues. Germline V gives CDR1 LGHNA, CDR2 YSLEER. The J segment lost 4 bases and the V segment lost 0 bases, leaving 14 bases of the junction unmatched. CDR3 coding DNA: TGCGCCAGCAGCCAAGACGCACTAGCTTACCCGGGGGGCACCGGGGAGCTGTTTTTT. This gives the protein CASSQDALAYPGGTGELFF.

This clonotype showed up just once. This chain joins TRBV10-3 and TRBJ1-2; no clear D. The CDR3 is 13 amino acids. In germline, CDR1 is ENHRY, CDR2 SYGVKD. V was pared by 2 bases and J by 8 bases, with 12 bases between. CDR3 sequence reads: CAISEGPEGGYTF. CDR3 nucleotide sequence: TGTGCCATCAGTGAGGGACCGGAGGGAGGCTACACCTTC.

The V gene is TRBV5-1, the J gene TRBJ2-5; D might be TRBD2 (6 bases). V was cut by 0 bases and J by 2 bases, with 17 bases left in between. The length of the CDR3 is 17 residues. The germline CDR1 and CDR2 sequences are SGHRS and YFSETQ. The CDR3 loop reads CASSLASLTSVQETQYF. CDR3 sequence (DNA): TGCGCCAGCAGCTTGGCCTCCCTGACTAGTGTTCAAGAGACCCAGTACTTC. The entire variable domain, with the rest obtained from reference TRBV5-1 and TRBJ2-5, is as follows: KAGVTQTPRYLIKTRGQQVTLSCSPISGHRSVSWYQQTPGQGLQFLFEYFSETQRNKGNFPGRFSGRQFSNSRSEMNVSTLELGDSALYLCASSLASLTSVQETQYFGPGTRLLVL.

The rearrangement joins TRBV12-3 or TRBV12-4 to TRBJ1-5, with D maybe TRBD1 (5 bases). The V end lost 3 bases, the J end lost 6 bases, and 18 bases lay between the germline ends. The length of the CDR3 is 16 residues. The CDR3 reads CASSFPGRTSSQPQHF. In nucleotides, the CDR3 is TGTGCCAGCAGTTTCCCGGGACGTACTAGTAGTCAGCCCCAGCATTTT.

The chain has TRBV9 and TRBJ2-7; D is ambiguous. The CDR3 is 13 residues long. Trimming removed 3 bases from V and 3 bases from J, with 10 bases in between. Germline V gives CDR1 SGDLS, CDR2 YYNGEE. DNA for the CDR3: TGTGCCAGCAGCGCCCCCCGGAGCTACGAGCAGTACTTC. Its protein is CASSAPRSYEQYF.

Only a few counts were recorded for this clonotype. The chain has TRBV29-1 and TRBJ2-7; 8 positions agree with TRBD2. V lost 4 bases and J lost 4; bases outside the gene matches: 9. Germline V gene sequence: CDR1 SQVTM, CDR2 ANQGSEA. The CDR3 is 14 amino acids. The CDR3, as DNA: TGCAGCGTTGCTTGGCCGGCGGGAGGTTACGAGCAGTACTTC. This gives the protein CSVAWPAGGYEQYF.

This clonotype was seen ten or more times. This sequence joins TRBV2 and TRBJ2-7; no firm D call. The CDR3 has 11 residues. Between the trimmed V and J ends, which lost 4 bases and 4 bases, there was a span of 5 bases. Germline lookup yields CDR1 SNHLY and CDR2 FYNNEI. CDR3 nucleotides: TGTGCCAGCAGTGGGAGATACGAGCAGTACTTC. Encoded protein: CASSGRYEQYF.

This clonotype occurred a few times. The rearrangement joins TRBV4-3 to TRBJ2-1; 12 nucleotides line up with TRBD2. The CDR3 is 16 residues long. J was trimmed by 6 bases and V by 5 bases; bases with no gene match: 8. The germline V gene encodes CDR1 LGHNA and CDR2 YSLEER. CDR3 nucleotide sequence: TGCGCCAGCAGCTCCCGACTAGCGGGAGTGCTCAATGAGCAGTTCTTC. This codes for CASSSRLAGVLNEQFF.

Only a few counts were recorded for this clonotype. V is TRBV20-1 and J is TRBJ2-7; 7 nucleotides align to TRBD1. V gave up 3 bases and J gave up 5 bases; unmatched junction bases: 10. This CDR3 spans 14 amino acids. Looked up from germline, CDR1 is DFQATT and CDR2 is SNEGSKA (reference sequence). The chain's CDR3 is CSASFGTAYNEQYF. CDR3 DNA: TGCAGTGCTAGCTTCGGGACAGCTTACAACGAGCAGTACTTC.

The chain is built from TRBV29-1 and TRBJ1-1, with D uncertain. Germline CDR1 reads SQVTM; CDR2 reads ANQGSEA. The length of the CDR3 is 12 residues. The V end lost 6 bases, the J end lost 1 base, and 9 bases lay between the germline ends. The DNA of the CDR3 is TGCAGCGTCCTGAGGACGAACACTGAAGCTTTCTTT. It translates to CSVLRTNTEAFF.

The chain employs TRBV9 and TRBJ2-3; D possibly corresponds to TRBD1 (6 bases). This CDR3 is built from 16 residues. In germline, CDR1 is SGDLS, CDR2 YYNGEE. Trimming cost V 4 bases and J 3 bases, with 18 bases left between them. The CDR3 reads CASSPIGGGGTDTQYF. The CDR3 DNA follows: TGTGCCAGCAGCCCAATAGGTGGGGGCGGAACAGATACGCAGTATTTT.

In its sample, this clonotype was seen a few times. Since a much larger clone is just one base distant, this may be a read error. The CDR3 spells CASSFGNYNEQFF. In DNA form, the CDR3 reads TGCGCCAGCAGCTTCGGGAATTACAATGAGCAGTTCTTC. The chain carries TRBV5-1 and TRBJ2-1; perhaps TRBD2 as D (5 bases). Per the germline V gene, CDR1 is SGHRS and CDR2 is YFSETQ. CDR3 length: 13 residues. V was trimmed by 2 bases and J by 4 bases, leaving 7 bases between them.

The genes are TRBV20-1 and TRBJ1-1; D is unresolved. This CDR3 is 14 amino acids long. V lost 0 bases and J 5 bases, leaving 13 bases between the germline ends. The V gene's germline CDR1 is DFQATT and CDR2 SNEGSKA (reference sequence). The CDR3 loop is CSARDVQRWTEAFF. CDR3 coding DNA: TGCAGTGCTAGAGATGTACAACGGTGGACTGAAGCTTTCTTT.

The gene calls are TRBV29-1 and TRBJ1-1; no definite D call. V shed 3 bases and J shed 11 bases, with 19 bases lying between them. Germline CDR1 SQVTM, CDR2 ANQGSEA. This CDR3 region has 13 residues. The CDR3, as DNA: TGCAGCGTTGAGGAGGGAATTGCCCTGGGGGCTTTCTTT. This sequence encodes CSVEEGIALGAFF.

This clonotype was observed many times. The chain carries TRBV29-1 and TRBJ2-7; D not resolved. The germline CDR1 and CDR2 sequences are SQVTM and ANQGSEA. Trimming took 6 bases from V and 3 from J, leaving 12 bases between them. The CDR3 has 12 amino acids. The CDR3 DNA sequence: TGCAGCGTGGTTCGAGCTAACTACGAGCAGTACTTC. It translates to CSVVRANYEQYF.

The chain has TRBV12-3 or TRBV12-4 and TRBJ2-1, with 9 positions matching TRBD1. This CDR3 has 14 residues. The V segment lost 7 bases and the J segment 5 bases; nucleotides outside the gene matches: 6. Here the CDR3 DNA reads TGTGCCAGCAAATGGACAGGGGTTAACAATGAGCAGTTCTTC. As protein: CASKWTGVNNEQFF.

The table lists this clonotype with many counts. The gene calls are TRBV29-1 and TRBJ2-3; D not resolved. V shed 3 bases and J shed 1 base, with 8 bases lying between them. This CDR3 is 13 amino acids long. From germline, CDR1 is SQVTM and CDR2 ANQGSEA. CDR3 bases: TGCAGCGTTGACCTCCCAGGCACAGATACGCAGTATTTT. Translation: CSVDLPGTDTQYF.

The chain combines TRBV30 with TRBJ2-1; a weak D match, TRBD2 (6 bases). Looked up from germline, CDR1 is GTSNPN and CDR2 is SVGIG (reference sequence). Trimming left V 1 base short and J 8 bases short, with 18 bases between. The length of the CDR3 is 15 residues. Written as DNA, the CDR3 is TGTGCCTGGAGTGGCCTAGCGCATCCGTCCGATGAGCAGTTCTTC. Residues: CAWSGLAHPSDEQFF.